The entry below describes one TCR beta chain. This clonotype came up a few times. Its target antigen remains unknown. One base away there is no much larger clone; base qualities are not given. The data were obtained in a study of CD8 T cells in ankylosing spondylitis (dated by TCRdb to 2016 to 2017). Broadly, across the study: The study profiled T cell receptor beta repertoires in healthy donors and ankylosing spondylitis patients to find disease-linked TCR variants. Peripheral blood was sampled, and synovial fluid was additionally collected from ankylosing spondylitis patients. The full study cohort comprised roughly 24 ankylosing spondylitis patients and 85 to 120 healthy donors.

For sequencing, an Illumina HiSeq 2500 was employed. Quantitative 5'-RACE with molecular barcodes was the method used to prepare the TCR beta libraries. On the authors' methods: Disease-linked TCR variants were identified with a new computational method built on a probabilistic model of VDJ rearrangement. The raw public data were reprocessed by TCRdb itself: fastp quality trimming at Q25, MiXCR clonotype calling, in-frame beta chains only. Under each unique CDR3 protein, matching rows form one entry showing the most common genes and DNA. It is TCRdb's table, rather than the study itself, that gives the V and J calls and clone size. Counted in this sample were 200,000 to 250,000 distinct CDR3 sequences; around 7.9% of them appeared once. Approximately 15% of the sample is in the top ten clones. Here is what the overall study found, with its caveats: Some motif variants had previously been reported in the synovial fluid and blood of reactive arthritis patients, which suggests shared mechanisms of disease initiation. A TCR beta motif of several highly homologous amino acid variants appeared characteristic of blood from ankylosing spondylitis patients. A CD8+ phenotype was shown by the disease-linked clones, which were found at relatively low frequencies in peripheral blood. The disease-linked clones were reported as significantly enriched in matched synovial fluid samples from ankylosing spondylitis patients.

Reading the germline V gene gives CDR1 SGHNT and CDR2 YENEEA. There are 13 amino acids in the CDR3, from cysteine to phenylalanine inclusive. Only the CDR3 part of the read is kept: 39 bases, read in frame from the first base. Trimming accounts for 5 bases at V and 6 bases at J, while the number of junction bases matched to no gene is 7. The receptor comes from a male donor with ankylosing spondylitis. The rearranged segments are TRBV11-3 and TRBJ2-7; TRBD1 matches 7 bases in the middle. The material sequenced was blood, either unsorted or a sorted T cell fraction (not recorded which). CDR3 loop: CASSPGGVGEQYF. The DNA reads TGTGCCAGCAGCCCAGGGGGAGTAGGCGAGCAGTACTTC.